This T cell receptor (beta chain) was recovered during a study of T cell changes during pregnancy in multiple sclerosis. With 1 base removed from V and 0 bases from J, the gap between germline ends came to 12 bases. Looked up from germline, CDR1 is KGHSH and CDR2 is LQKENI. The CDR3 is 16 residues long. Using immunoSEQ multiplex PCR, the repertoire was profiled, and TCRdb retains in-frame clones only, with some absent. The sample lists about 42,000 clones; around four fifths were seen once. The sequencing here drew on CD4+ T cells from peripheral blood mononuclear cells, taken before pregnancy. This chain links TRBV18 with TRBJ1-1; no firm D call. The TCR originated in a female donor with multiple sclerosis, enrolled in a pregnancy study. CDR3 loop: CASSPLRELMNTEAFF. In nucleotides, the CDR3 is TGTGCCAGCTCACCACTTAGAGAATTAATGAACACTGAAGCTTTCTTT.